Described below is a single T cell receptor (beta chain) sequence and its context. The record originates from a study of Ad26.COV2.S vaccination and SARS-CoV-2 variants. Produced via immunoSEQ multiplex PCR; TCRdb's table is partial and in-frame only. The table has fewer than 500,000 clones, 75% to 95% seen once. The V gene's germline CDR1 is PRHDT and CDR2 FYEKMQ (reference sequence). The CDR3 consists of 15 residues. After removal of 5 bases from V and 3 bases from J, the junction contained 9 bases not matched to a gene. Treatment specified: approximately 18 received Ad26.COV2.S at low or high dose, single or two shots; 5 received placebo; per-sample allocation not given. On day 63 after the first injection, vaccine and placebo recipients gave samples.

The input for sequencing was peripheral blood, taken in a trial of Ad26.COV2.S vaccine versus placebo. The source of this sequence is a person aged 18-65 years who received the Ad26.COV2.S COVID-19 vaccine or a placebo. The chain combines TRBV13 with TRBJ2-7; 8 bases are a match to TRBD2. The CDR3 region has the DNA TGTGCCAGCAGCCCCCGGGGGGGCGGGAGCTACGAGCAGTACTTC. Residues: CASSPRGGGSYEQYF.